These 16 T cell receptor beta chains were all obtained from the same sample, sequenced in a study of blood T cell repertoires in COVID-19. TCRdb keeps only in-frame clones here, not all; method: immunoSEQ multiplex PCR. Of about 220,000 clones in the sample, 75% to 90% were seen once. Sample: peripheral blood. The receptors here all came from a human donor in a cohort sampled during active COVID-19.

For this clone: The same CDR3 can be traced to other DNA sequences in this sample. The genes are TRBV9 and TRBJ1-1; 7 bases match TRBD1. V gave up 0 bases and J gave up 4 bases; unmatched junction bases: 3. CDR1 and CDR2 from the germline V gene are SGDLS and YYNGEE. The CDR3 covers 14 residues. The CDR3 bases are TGTGCCAGCAGCGTAGGGACAGGAGGCACTGAAGCTTTCTTT. It codes for CASSVGTGGTEAFF.

V is TRBV4-2 and J is TRBJ2-2; tentatively, D is TRBD2 (5 bases). The CDR3 loop spans 14 amino acids. The germline V and J ends were trimmed by 0 bases and 7 bases, with 9 bases remaining between them. Germline V gene data show CDR1 as LGHNA and CDR2 as YNFKEQ. The CDR3: CASSQDGTSGELFF. CDR3 coding DNA: TGTGCCAGCAGCCAAGATGGAACTAGCGGGGAGCTGTTTTTT.

This chain links TRBV28 with TRBJ2-3; possibly TRBD2 for D (6 bases). This CDR3 contains 12 residues. Germline lookup yields CDR1 MDHEN and CDR2 SYDVKM. V lost 7 bases and J 8 bases, leaving 13 bases between the germline ends. CDR3 bases: TGTGCCAGCACCCGGCTGGGAGGTACGCAGTATTTT. This encodes CASTRLGGTQYF.

This sequence joins TRBV5-6 and TRBJ2-3; 12 nucleotides align to TRBD2. Trimming took 2 bases from V and 3 from J; bases not matched to a gene: 10. The CDR3 is made up of 18 amino acids. Per germline, CDR1 SGHDT and CDR2 YYEEEE. The CDR3 loop reads CASSLLAGGMRGTDTQYF. For the CDR3, the DNA is TGTGCCAGCAGCTTACTAGCGGGAGGAATGAGGGGGACAGATACGCAGTATTTT. The full variable domain, rest sourced from reference TRBV5-6 and TRBJ2-3, is DAGVTQSPTHLIKTRGQQVTLRCSPKSGHDTVSWYQQALGQGPQFIFQYYEEEERQRGNFPDRFSGHQFPNYSSELNVNALLLGDSALYLCASSLLAGGMRGTDTQYFGPGTRLTVL.

The V gene is TRBV7-2, the J gene TRBJ1-2; 7 nucleotides line up with TRBD1. CDR1 and CDR2 from the germline V gene are SGHTA and FQGNSA. V dropped 5 bases and J dropped 6; count of bases not matched to a gene: 12. The CDR3 loop spans 15 amino acids. The DNA for the CDR3 is TGTGCCAGCAGCCAAGGACAGGCCGCCACCAATGGCTACACCTTC. As protein: CASSQGQAATNGYTF.

V and J are TRBV27 and TRBJ1-2; weak D call: TRBD1 (5 bases). V was trimmed by 4 bases and J by 8 bases, leaving 11 bases between them. The CDR3 runs to 12 residues. CDR1 MNHEY and CDR2 SMNVEV come from the germline V gene (reference sequence). The CDR3 DNA is TGTGCCAGCAGTTCCCAGGGAGGGGGCTACACCTTC. Translation gives CASSSQGGGYTF.

J is TRBJ2-3 and V is TRBV2, with D maybe TRBD1 (6 bases). The CDR3 spans 16 residues. The germline gives CDR1 SNHLY, CDR2 FYNNEI. V was clipped by 6 bases and J by 0 bases, with 16 bases between them. The CDR3 region has the DNA TGTGCCAGCAGCCCCCTAGGGGGATGGAGCACAGATACGCAGTATTTT. Amino acids: CASSPLGGWSTDTQYF.

The chain carries TRBV4-1 and TRBJ2-7, with 7 bases fitting TRBD1. This CDR3 contains 12 residues. J gave up 5 bases and V 3 bases, and 1 base lay outside the gene matches. Germline values: CDR1 MGHRA, CDR2 YSYEKL. The CDR3 DNA follows: TGCGCCAGCAGCCAGACAGGGAACGAGCAGTACTTC. As protein: CASSQTGNEQYF.

This clone turned up a few times. The chain employs TRBV28 and TRBJ1-3; D unresolved. Germline V lookup: CDR1 MDHEN, CDR2 SYDVKM. V gave up 10 bases and J gave up 0 bases, with 19 bases separating them. The length of the CDR3 is 16 residues. CDR3 nucleotide sequence: TGTGCCACCAGACCGCTCGACGGGAGCTCTGGAAACACCATATATTTT. Translated, it gives CATRPLDGSSGNTIYF.

V is TRBV18 and J is TRBJ2-7; D gene uncertain. CDR1 is KGHSH and CDR2 is LQKENI in the germline V gene. V gave up 8 bases and J gave up 0 bases, with 14 bases separating them. The CDR3 has 14 residues. DNA of the CDR3: TGTGCCAGCCAAACCCAGACGGGCTCCTACGAGCAGTACTTC. Translating gives CASQTQTGSYEQYF. The full variable domain, completed using reference TRBV18 and TRBJ2-7, is NAGVMQNPRHLVRRRGQEARLRCSPMKGHSHVYWYRQLPEEGLKFMVYLQKENIIDESGMPKERFSAEFPKEGPSILRIQQVVRGDSAAYFCASQTQTGSYEQYFGPGTRLTVT.

This CDR3 reads CASSVARFRLTIRRTEAFF. DNA for the CDR3: TGTGCCAGCAGCGTAGCTAGGTTTAGGTTGACGATTCGTCGTACTGAAGCTTTCTTT. The genes are TRBV9 and TRBJ1-1, with unresolved D. Trimming removed 0 bases at V and 5 bases at J, with 26 bases between. The CDR3 contains 19 residues. Germline CDR1 and CDR2: SGDLS and YYNGEE.

This chain connects TRBV27 to TRBJ2-7; D is possibly TRBD1 (6 bases). The length of the CDR3 is 14 residues. Trimming stripped 3 bases from V and 6 bases from J, with 15 bases between. Germline CDR1 reads MNHEY; CDR2 reads SMNVEV (reference sequence). CDR3 nucleotide sequence: TGTGCCAGCAGTTTGCGGCAGGGGTTGGCCGAGCAGTACTTC. It is translated as CASSLRQGLAEQYF.

The chain uses TRBV6-5 and TRBJ1-6, with D possibly TRBD1 on 5 matching bases. The CDR3 is 14 amino acids. Germline V CDR1 and CDR2: MNHEY, SVGAGI. V was clipped by 6 bases and J by 6 bases, with 12 bases between them. The CDR3 DNA is TGTGCCAGCAGCTTAAGGGGAGGTAATTCACCCCTCCACTTT. Amino acids: CASSLRGGNSPLHF.

The chain has TRBV7-9 and TRBJ1-3; TRBD1 might be the D (6 bases). The CDR3 is made up of 15 amino acids. V gave up 4 bases and J gave up 8 bases, with 18 bases separating them. Germline lookup yields CDR1 SEHNR and CDR2 FQNEAQ (reference sequence). The CDR3 DNA is TGTGCCAGCAGCTACCGGACAGAAAGGAAGGACACCATATATTTT. Protein product: CASSYRTERKDTIYF. Variable domain in full (rest from reference TRBV7-9 and TRBJ1-3): DTGVSQNPRHKITKRGQNVTFRCDPISEHNRLYWYRQTLGQGPEFLTYFQNEAQLEKSRLLSDRFSAERPKGSFSTLEIQRTEQGDSAMYLCASSYRTERKDTIYFGEGSWLTVV.

Comment on this clone: A single base separates this from a much larger clone, so it may be a read error. Within the sample, other DNA sequences also encode this same CDR3. V gene TRBV9 combines with J gene TRBJ2-7; TRBD2 agrees at 9 bases. The length of the CDR3 is 17 residues. In germline, CDR1 is SGDLS, CDR2 YYNGEE. The CDR3 region is CATSVEGGLAGFYEQYF. CDR3 in DNA: TGTGCCACCAGCGTAGAGGGGGGGCTAGCGGGGTTCTACGAGCAGTACTTC.

The CDR3 is CASSPTTTGATEAFF. The CDR3 bases are TGTGCCAGCTCACCTACTACAACAGGGGCCACTGAAGCTTTCTTT. The genes are TRBV18 and TRBJ1-1; 7 bases agree with TRBD1. V shed 3 bases, J shed 4 bases, and the junction held 8 bases outside the gene matches. There are 15 residues in the CDR3. Germline V gene data show CDR1 as KGHSH and CDR2 as LQKENI.